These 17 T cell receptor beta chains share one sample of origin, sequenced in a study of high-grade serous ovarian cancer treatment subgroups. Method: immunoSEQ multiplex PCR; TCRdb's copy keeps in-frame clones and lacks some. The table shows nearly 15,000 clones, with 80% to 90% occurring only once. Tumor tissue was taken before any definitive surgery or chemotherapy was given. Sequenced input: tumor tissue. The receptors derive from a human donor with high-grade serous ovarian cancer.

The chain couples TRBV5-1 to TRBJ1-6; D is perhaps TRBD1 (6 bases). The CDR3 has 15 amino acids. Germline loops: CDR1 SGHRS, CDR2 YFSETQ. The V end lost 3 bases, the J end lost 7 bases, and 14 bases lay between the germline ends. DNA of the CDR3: TGCGCCAGCAGCTCCCGGACAGCCACCAATTCACCCCTCCACTTT. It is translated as CASSSRTATNSPLHF. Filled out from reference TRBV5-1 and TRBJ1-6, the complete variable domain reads KAGVTQTPRYLIKTRGQQVTLSCSPISGHRSVSWYQQTPGQGLQFLFEYFSETQRNKGNFPGRFSGRQFSNSRSEMNVSTLELGDSALYLCASSSRTATNSPLHFGNGTRLTVT.

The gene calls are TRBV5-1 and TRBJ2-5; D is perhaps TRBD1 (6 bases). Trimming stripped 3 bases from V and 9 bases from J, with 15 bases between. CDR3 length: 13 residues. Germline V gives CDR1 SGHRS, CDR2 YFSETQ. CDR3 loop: CASSSLQGSSQYF. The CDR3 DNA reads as TGCGCCAGCAGCTCCCTCCAGGGGTCTTCCCAGTACTTC.

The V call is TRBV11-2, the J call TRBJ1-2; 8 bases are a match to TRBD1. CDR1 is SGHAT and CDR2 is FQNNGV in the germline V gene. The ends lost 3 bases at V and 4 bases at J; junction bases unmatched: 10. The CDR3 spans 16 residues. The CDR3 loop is CASSFLGQGRAYGYTF. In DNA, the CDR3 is TGTGCCAGCAGCTTCTTAGGACAGGGTCGGGCCTATGGCTACACCTTC. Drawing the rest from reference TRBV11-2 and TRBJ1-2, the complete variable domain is EAGVAQSPRYKIIEKRQSVAFWCNPISGHATLYWYQQILGQGPKLLIQFQNNGVVDDSQLPKDRFSAERLKGVDSTLKIQPAKLEDSAVYLCASSFLGQGRAYGYTFGSGTRLTVV.

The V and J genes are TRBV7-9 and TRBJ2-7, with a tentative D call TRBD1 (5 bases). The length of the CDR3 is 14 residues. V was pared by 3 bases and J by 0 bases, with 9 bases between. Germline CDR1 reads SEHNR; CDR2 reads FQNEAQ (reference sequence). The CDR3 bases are TGTGCCAGCAGCTTGGGGCAGGCCTCCTACGAGCAGTACTTC. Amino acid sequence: CASSLGQASYEQYF.

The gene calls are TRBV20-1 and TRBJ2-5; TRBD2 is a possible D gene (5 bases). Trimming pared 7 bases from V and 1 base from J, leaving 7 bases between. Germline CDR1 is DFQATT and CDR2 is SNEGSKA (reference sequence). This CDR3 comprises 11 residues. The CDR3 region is CSGRGQETQYF. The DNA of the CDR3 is TGCAGTGGACGGGGCCAAGAGACCCAGTACTTC.

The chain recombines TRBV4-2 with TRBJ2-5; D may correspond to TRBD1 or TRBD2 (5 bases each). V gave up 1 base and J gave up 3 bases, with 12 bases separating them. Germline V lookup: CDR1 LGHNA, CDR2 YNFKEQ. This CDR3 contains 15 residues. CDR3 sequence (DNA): TGTGCCAGCAGCCAAGCCGGGACCCAAAAAGAGACCCAGTACTTC. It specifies CASSQAGTQKETQYF.

CDR3 in amino acids: CASSRLALDPNTEAFF. As DNA, the CDR3 is TGTGCCAGCAGCCGACTAGCTCTTGACCCAAACACTGAAGCTTTCTTT. V is TRBV7-3 and J is TRBJ1-1; D gene uncertain. The CDR3 covers 16 residues. V gave up 5 bases and J gave up 2 bases, with 18 bases separating them. Germline V gives CDR1 SGHTA, CDR2 FQGTGA.

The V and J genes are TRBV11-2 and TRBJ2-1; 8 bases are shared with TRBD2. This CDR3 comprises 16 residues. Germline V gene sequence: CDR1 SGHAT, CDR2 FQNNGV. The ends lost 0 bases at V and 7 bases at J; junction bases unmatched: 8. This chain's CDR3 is CASSLEGRGGRNEQFF. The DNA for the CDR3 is TGTGCCAGCAGCTTAGAAGGACGGGGGGGCCGGAATGAGCAGTTCTTC.

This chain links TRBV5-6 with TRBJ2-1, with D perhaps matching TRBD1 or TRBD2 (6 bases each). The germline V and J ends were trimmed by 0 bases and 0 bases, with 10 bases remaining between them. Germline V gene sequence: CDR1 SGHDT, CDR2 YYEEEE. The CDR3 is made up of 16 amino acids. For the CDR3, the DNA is TGTGCCAGCAGCTTGGGGGGGGCCGTCTCCTACAATGAGCAGTTCTTC. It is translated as CASSLGGAVSYNEQFF.

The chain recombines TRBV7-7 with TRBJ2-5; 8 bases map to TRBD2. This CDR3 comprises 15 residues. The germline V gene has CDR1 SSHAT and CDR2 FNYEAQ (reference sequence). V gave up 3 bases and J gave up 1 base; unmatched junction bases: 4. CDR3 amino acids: CASSFQRGRQETQYF. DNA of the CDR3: TGTGCCAGCAGCTTCCAGCGGGGGCGCCAAGAGACCCAGTACTTC. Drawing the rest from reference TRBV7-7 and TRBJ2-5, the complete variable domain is GAGVSQSPRYKVTKRGQDVTLRCDPISSHATLYWYQQALGQGPEFLTYFNYEAQPDKSGLPSDRFSAERPEGSISTLTIQRTEQRDSAMYRCASSFQRGRQETQYFGPGTRLLVL.

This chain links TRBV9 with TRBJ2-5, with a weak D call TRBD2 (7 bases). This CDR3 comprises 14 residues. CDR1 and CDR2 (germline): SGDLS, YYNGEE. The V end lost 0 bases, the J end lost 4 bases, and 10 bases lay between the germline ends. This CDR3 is CASSVDRGGETQYF. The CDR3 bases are TGTGCCAGCAGCGTAGATAGGGGGGGAGAGACCCAGTACTTC.

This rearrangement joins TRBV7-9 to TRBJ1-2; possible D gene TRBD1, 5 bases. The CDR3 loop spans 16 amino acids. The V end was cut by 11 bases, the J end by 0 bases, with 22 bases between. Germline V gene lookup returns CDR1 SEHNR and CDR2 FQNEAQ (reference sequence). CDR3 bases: TGTGCCGTTCCTAAGGGCAGGGCCGTCCCTAACTATGGCTACACCTTC. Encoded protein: CAVPKGRAVPNYGYTF.

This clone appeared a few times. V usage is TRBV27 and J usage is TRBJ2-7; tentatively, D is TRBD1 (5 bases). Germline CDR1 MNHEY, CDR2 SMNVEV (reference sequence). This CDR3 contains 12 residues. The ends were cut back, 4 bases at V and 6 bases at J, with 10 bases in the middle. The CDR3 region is CASSSTGSEQYF. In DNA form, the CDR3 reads TGTGCCAGCAGTTCCACAGGATCCGAGCAGTACTTC.

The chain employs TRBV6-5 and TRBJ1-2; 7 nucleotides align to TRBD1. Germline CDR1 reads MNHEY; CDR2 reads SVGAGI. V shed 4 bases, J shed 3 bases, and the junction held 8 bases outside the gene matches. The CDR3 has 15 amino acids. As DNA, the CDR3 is TGTGCCAGCAGTTCCGACAGGGTTGAAGACTATGGCTACACCTTC. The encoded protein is CASSSDRVEDYGYTF.

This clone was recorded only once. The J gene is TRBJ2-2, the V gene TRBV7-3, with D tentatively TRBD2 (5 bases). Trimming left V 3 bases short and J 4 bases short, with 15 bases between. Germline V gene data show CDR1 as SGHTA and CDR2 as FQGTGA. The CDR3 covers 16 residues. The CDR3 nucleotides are TGTGCCAGCAGCTTGGGGTTCACTCGGGGCACCGGGGAGCTGTTTTTT. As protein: CASSLGFTRGTGELFF. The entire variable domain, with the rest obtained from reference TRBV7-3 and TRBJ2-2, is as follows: GAGVSQTPSNKVTEKGKYVELRCDPISGHTALYWYRQSLGQGPEFLIYFQGTGAADDSGLPNDRFFAVRPEGSVSTLKIQRTERGDSAVYLCASSLGFTRGTGELFFGEGSRLTVL.

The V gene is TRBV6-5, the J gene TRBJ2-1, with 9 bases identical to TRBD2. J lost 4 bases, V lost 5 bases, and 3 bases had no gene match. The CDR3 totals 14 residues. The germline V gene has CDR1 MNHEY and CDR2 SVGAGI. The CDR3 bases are TGTGCCAGCAGTCTGGGACTAGCTTACAATGAGCAGTTCTTC. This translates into CASSLGLAYNEQFF.

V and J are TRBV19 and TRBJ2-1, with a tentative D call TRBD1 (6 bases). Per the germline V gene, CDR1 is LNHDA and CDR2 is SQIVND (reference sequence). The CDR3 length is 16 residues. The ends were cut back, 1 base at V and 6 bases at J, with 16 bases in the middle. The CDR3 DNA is TGTGCCAGTAGTATAGCCCAGACAGGCTTTGGCAATGAGCAGTTCTTC. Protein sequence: CASSIAQTGFGNEQFF.